This TCR beta chain was recorded in a study of T-cell memory formation after mild COVID-19. Study at large: Largely, the TCR clusters proved donor specific.

Turning to this clonotype: An end of the junction does not agree with germline; a read error may underlie this.

This CDR3 has 16 amino acids. Germline CDR1 is SSHAT and CDR2 is FNYEAQ (reference sequence). TCRdb processed the 5' RACE reads anew with MiXCR; each CDR3 protein has one entry. The sample lists 350,000 to 500,000 distinct CDR3 sequences; less than 25% were seen once. The sample comprised PBMCs or a T cell subset sorted from them (not recorded which). The sequence was obtained from an adult woman who had mild COVID-19 (a few samples of this study predate the infection). Cell type and time point are not known. The rearrangement uses TRBV7-7 and TRBJ2-7, with 12 bases fitting TRBD2. CDR3 DNA: TGTGCTAGCAGCTTAGGGGGGACTAGCGGGTCCTACGAGCAGTACTTC. Protein sequence: CASSLGGTSGSYEQYF. Together with reference TRBV7-7 and TRBJ2-7, the CDR3 gives the full variable domain: GAGVSQSPRYKVTKRGQDVTLRCDPISSHATLYWYQQALGQGPEFLTYFNYEAQPDKSGLPSDRFSAERPEGSISTLTIQRTEQRDSAMYRCASSLGGTSGSYEQYFGPGTRLTVT.